A selection of T cell receptor beta chains follows, all from one sample in a study of cytomegalovirus exposure and HLA in healthy donors. Method: immunoSEQ multiplex PCR; TCRdb's copy keeps in-frame clones and lacks some. Among around 150,000 clones listed, approximately 80% were seen once. Sequencing input: PBMCs. Every receptor here comes from a man aged 18 to 35 in good health and CMV-seropositive. The CDR3 runs from the conserved cysteine through the conserved F or W. Fields, in order: CDR3 length, J gene, V gene, clone size, D gene, CDR3 protein, CDR3 DNA. A D gene is named only where the DNA matches it firmly. Only part of the rows carry a size: once, few, many, or a class if the clone is expanded.

>14|TRBJ2-1|TRBV15|few|TRBD2
CATKYGGGWDEQFF
TGTGCCACCAAGTACGGGGGGGGATGGGATGAGCAGTTCTTC
>15|TRBJ2-2|TRBV11-2|.|TRBD1
CASSFRGYDTGELFF
TGTGCCAGCAGTTTCAGGGGGTATGACACCGGGGAGCTGTTTTTT
>13|TRBJ2-7|TRBV30|once|.
CAWRSLTGAEQYF
TGTGCCTGGAGGAGCCTTACAGGTGCCGAGCAGTACTTC
>16|TRBJ1-3|TRBV18|.|.
CASSPEMAGARRTIYF
TGTGCCAGCTCACCCGAAATGGCAGGCGCTCGGCGCACCATATATTTT
>15|TRBJ2-1|TRBV18|.|TRBD2
CASAPWEGSYNEQFF
TGTGCCAGCGCACCTTGGGAGGGCTCCTACAATGAGCAGTTCTTC
>14|TRBJ2-7|TRBV6-1|few|TRBD1
CASSRDSESYEQYF
TGTGCCAGCAGCCGGGACAGCGAATCCTACGAGCAGTACTTC
>15|TRBJ2-1|TRBV13|.|TRBD1
CASSSDRGGYNEQFF
TGTGCCAGCAGTTCGGACAGGGGGGGATACAATGAGCAGTTCTTC
>14|TRBJ1-5|TRBV2|once|.
CASSERRGQETQHF
TGTGCCAGCAGTGAAAGGAGGGGCCAAGAGACCCAGCATTTT
>16|TRBJ1-4|TRBV9|.|TRBD1
CASSPRGQNFNEKLFF
TGTGCCAGCAGCCCCAGGGGGCAGAATTTTAATGAAAAACTGTTTTTT
>14|TRBJ1-5|TRBV4-1|once|.
CASSQDHRNQPQHF
TGCGCCAGCAGCCAAGATCATCGGAATCAGCCCCAGCATTTT
>17|TRBJ2-5|TRBV5-4|.|TRBD2
CASSLKLAGGSMETQYF
TGTGCCAGCAGCTTGAAACTAGCGGGAGGGTCTATGGAGACCCAGTACTTC
>13|TRBJ2-5|TRBV5-1|.|.
CASSFGQQETQYF
TGCGCCAGCAGCTTCGGACAGCAAGAGACCCAGTACTTC
>16|TRBJ2-1|TRBV5-4|.|TRBD2
CASSLGGLAAKGEQFF
TGTGCCAGCAGCTTAGGGGGACTAGCGGCTAAGGGAGAGCAGTTCTTC
>15|TRBJ2-7|TRBV18|.|.
CASSPPAGVPYEQYF
TGTGCCAGCTCACCTCCAGCGGGCGTTCCCTACGAGCAGTACTTC
>15|TRBJ2-1|TRBV11-3|.|TRBD1
CASSVGQGRYNEQFF
TGTGCCAGCAGCGTAGGACAGGGACGCTACAATGAGCAGTTCTTC
>15|TRBJ1-1|TRBV5-1|.|.
CASSVVQGRSTEAFF
TGCGCCAGCAGCGTAGTACAGGGTAGGAGCACTGAAGCTTTCTTT
>15|TRBJ1-4|TRBV7-9|.|TRBD1
CASSRTGTGTEKLFF
TGTGCCAGCAGCCGGACCGGGACAGGAACTGAAAAACTGTTTTTT
>14|TRBJ1-1|TRBV11-2|.|.
CASSLFQAKTEAFF
TGTGCCAGCAGCTTATTTCAGGCGAAGACTGAAGCTTTCTTT
>11|TRBJ1-1|TRBV20-1|.|.
CSAGAGDEAFF
TGCAGTGCCGGAGCTGGAGATGAAGCTTTCTTT
>15|TRBJ2-5|TRBV6-5|.|.
CASSSLGGGQETQYF
TGTGCCAGCAGTTCCTTAGGGGGGGGCCAAGAGACCCAGTACTTC
>16|TRBJ2-3|TRBV7-2|.|TRBD2
CASSLAGDPSTDTQYF
TGTGCCAGCAGCTTGGCGGGGGACCCTAGCACAGATACGCAGTATTTT
>15|TRBJ1-2|TRBV11-2|.|.
CASSLSLSTNYGYTF
TGTGCCAGCAGCTTAAGTTTGAGTACTAACTATGGCTACACCTTC
>17|TRBJ1-5|TRBV27|.|TRBD1
CASSLWGQGARGQPQHF
TGTGCCAGCAGTTTATGGGGACAGGGGGCAAGGGGCCAGCCCCAGCATTTT
>15|TRBJ1-6|TRBV7-9|.|TRBD1
CASRLNRGSNSPLHF
TGTGCCAGCAGGCTCAACAGGGGGTCGAATTCACCCCTCCACTTT
>16|TRBJ1-5|TRBV11-2|few|TRBD1
CASSSLTGVGSQPQHF
TGTGCCAGCAGCTCGTTGACAGGGGTTGGCAGCCAGCCCCAGCATTTT